The 25 T cell receptor beta chains below come from one sample, sequenced in a study of blood T cell repertoires in COVID-19. The table came from immunoSEQ multiplex PCR; TCRdb's copy has only in-frame clones and leaves some out. The sample includes 200,000 to 250,000 clones, around 80% of them seen just once. Material: peripheral blood. The receptors derive from a woman older than 75 with active or convalescent COVID-19.

The chain joins TRBV9 to TRBJ2-7, with TRBD1 matching over 11 bases. Germline V gene lookup returns CDR1 SGDLS and CDR2 YYNGEE. The V gene end was trimmed by 4 bases and the J gene end by 2 bases; junction bases not matched to a gene: 5. The CDR3 runs 15 residues. Written as DNA, the CDR3 is TGTGCCAGCAGCCCCTGGGGACAGGGGGCCTACGAGCAGTACTTC. Its protein is CASSPWGQGAYEQYF.

The chain carries TRBV29-1 and TRBJ2-2, with a tentative D call TRBD2 (5 bases). In germline, CDR1 is SQVTM, CDR2 ANQGSEA. The CDR3 is made up of 12 amino acids. V lost 2 bases and J 6 bases, leaving 7 bases between the germline ends. The CDR3 protein is CSVEPGSGELFF. The CDR3 region has the DNA TGCAGCGTTGAACCGGGGTCCGGGGAGCTGTTTTTT.

This chain links TRBV6-1 with TRBJ2-1; no clear D gene. CDR3 length: 12 amino acids. Germline V gene lookup returns CDR1 MNHNS and CDR2 SASEGT. V shed 3 bases and J shed 4 bases, with 4 bases lying between them. The DNA for the CDR3 is TGTGCCAGCAGTGATCTTTACAATGAGCAGTTCTTC. Residues: CASSDLYNEQFF.

The chain links TRBV5-4 to TRBJ2-7, with D possibly matching TRBD1 (6 bases). The germline gives CDR1 SGHNT, CDR2 YYREEE (reference sequence). Trimming took off 5 bases at V and 5 bases at J, with 17 bases between the two ends. This CDR3 spans 14 amino acids. Here the CDR3 DNA reads TGTGCCAGCAGTCAACAGGGTAATTACAACGAGCAGTACTTC. Translated, it gives CASSQQGNYNEQYF.

V is TRBV6-5 and J is TRBJ2-1; no reliable D call. CDR3 length equals 16 residues. Trimming removed 3 bases from V and 6 bases from J, with 18 bases in between. CDR1 and CDR2 from the germline V gene are MNHEY and SVGAGI. DNA for the CDR3: TGTGCCAGCAGTTATGGCGCGGATGGTATAGTCAATGAGCAGTTCTTC. The encoded protein is CASSYGADGIVNEQFF.

This chain uses TRBV11-3 with TRBJ1-1; no clear D gene. This CDR3 is 13 amino acids long. Trimming shortened V by 6 bases and J by 0 bases, and 8 bases separated the two germline ends. Germline CDR1 reads SGHNT; CDR2 reads YENEEA. For the CDR3, the DNA is TGTGCCAGCAGGACTGAAATGAACACTGAAGCTTTCTTT. Translation gives CASRTEMNTEAFF. The full variable domain, in which reference TRBV11-3 and TRBJ1-1 provide the parts outside the CDR3, is EAGVVQSPRYKIIEKKQPVAFWCNPISGHNTLYWYLQNLGQGPELLIRYENEEAVDDSQLPKDRFSAERLKGVDSTLKIQPAELGDSAVYLCASRTEMNTEAFFGQGTRLTVV.

Concerning this clone itself: This specimen includes other DNA sequences encoding the same CDR3. The J gene is TRBJ1-2, the V gene TRBV5-1; possibly TRBD1 for D (5 bases). Germline CDR1 and CDR2: SGHRS and YFSETQ. Trimming took off 0 bases at V and 2 bases at J, with 8 bases between the two ends. CDR3 size: 14 residues. The CDR3 DNA reads as TGCGCCAGCAGCTTGGGTCAGGGAAACTATGGCTACACCTTC. Translated, it gives CASSLGQGNYGYTF.

The gene calls are TRBV6-1 and TRBJ2-7, with 15 bases lining up with TRBD2. The germline V gene has CDR1 MNHNS and CDR2 SASEGT. The CDR3 extends over 17 amino acids. Trimming took 4 bases from V and 1 from J; bases not matched to a gene: 5. The CDR3 region has the DNA TGTGCCAGCAGTGCCGCGGGACTAGCGGGAGGTTCCTACGAGCAGTACTTC. Protein sequence: CASSAAGLAGGSYEQYF.

J is TRBJ2-1 and V is TRBV19; perhaps TRBD1 as D (5 bases). Germline CDR1 and CDR2: LNHDA and SQIVND (reference sequence). The CDR3 totals 12 residues. V lost 3 bases to trimming and J lost 10 bases, with 10 bases between them. CDR3 nucleotide sequence: TGTGCCAGTAGTATGTCCAGGGTCGAGCAGTTCTTC. Translating it yields CASSMSRVEQFF.

The J gene is TRBJ2-1, the V gene TRBV11-2, with TRBD2 matching 10 bases. The CDR3 spans 15 residues. Germline CDR1 is SGHAT and CDR2 is FQNNGV. V shed 5 bases and J 7 bases; nucleotides not matched to a gene: 8. CDR3 nucleotides: TGTGCCAGCAGCCGGGGAGCGGGGGGGCAAAATGAGCAGTTCTTC. It yields the protein CASSRGAGGQNEQFF. Full variable domain (missing parts from reference TRBV11-2 and TRBJ2-1): EAGVAQSPRYKIIEKRQSVAFWCNPISGHATLYWYQQILGQGPKLLIQFQNNGVVDDSQLPKDRFSAERLKGVDSTLKIQPAKLEDSAVYLCASSRGAGGQNEQFFGPGTRLTVL.

The chain recombines TRBV15 with TRBJ1-2; 7 bases are a match to TRBD1. The CDR3 is made up of 18 amino acids. Germline V gene lookup returns CDR1 LNHNV and CDR2 YYDKDF (reference sequence). V gave up 0 bases and J gave up 1 base; unmatched junction bases: 11. The CDR3 sequence is CATSRDRGDRALNYGYTF. The DNA for the CDR3 is TGTGCCACCAGCAGAGACCGGGGCGACAGGGCACTTAACTATGGCTACACCTTC.

Remarks on this clone: This specimen includes other DNA sequences encoding the same CDR3. The rearrangement links TRBV7-3 to TRBJ2-1; the match to TRBD2 covers 11 bases. Germline trimming cut 4 bases from V and 12 bases from J; bases unmatched to any gene: 2. The CDR3 consists of 12 residues. Looked up from germline, CDR1 is SGHTA and CDR2 is FQGTGA. CDR3 sequence (DNA): TGTGCCAGCAGCTCCCTAGCGGGAGGGCAGTTCTTC. Amino acid sequence: CASSSLAGGQFF.

This chain joins TRBV9 and TRBJ1-3; unclear D gene. Trimming took off 1 base at V and 0 bases at J, with 11 bases between the two ends. Germline V CDR1 and CDR2: SGDLS, YYNGEE. The CDR3 contains 16 residues. CDR3 protein: CASSVLSGRSGNTIYF. The CDR3 nucleotides read TGTGCCAGCAGCGTACTAAGCGGCCGCTCTGGAAACACCATATATTTT.

V and J are TRBV4-3 and TRBJ1-2; D perhaps matches TRBD1 (5 bases). With 3 bases removed from V and 6 bases from J, the gap between germline ends came to 20 bases. The CDR3 is made up of 16 amino acids. Germline assignment: CDR1 LGHNA and CDR2 YSLEER. The CDR3 nucleotides read TGCGCCAGCAGCCAGAAGTACTCCTCCCTCAGGGATGGCTACACCTTC. Protein product: CASSQKYSSLRDGYTF.

There are a few counts of this clone. The chain is built from TRBV4-1 and TRBJ2-2; a possible D gene is TRBD2 (6 bases). Germline V lookup: CDR1 MGHRA, CDR2 YSYEKL. V lost 4 bases and J 8 bases, leaving 17 bases between the germline ends. CDR3 length equals 15 residues. In DNA, the CDR3 is TGCGCCAGCAGCCCGGCCGGGACGGGGAGGGGGGAGCTGTTTTTT. Translated: CASSPAGTGRGELFF.

The sample holds one count of this clone. The chain recombines TRBV4-3 with TRBJ2-2, with D tentatively TRBD1 (5 bases). Per germline, CDR1 LGHNA and CDR2 YSLEER. CDR3 size: 16 residues. Trimming shortened V by 1 base and J by 5 bases, and 14 bases separated the two germline ends. The CDR3 here is CASSQVRQGTTGELFF. CDR3 bases: TGCGCCAGCAGCCAAGTTCGGCAGGGTACGACCGGGGAGCTGTTTTTT.

The chain couples TRBV13 to TRBJ1-5; 7 nucleotides align to TRBD1. CDR1 is PRHDT, CDR2 FYEKMQ, per germline (reference sequence). The junction had 9 bases not matched to a gene; V was cut back by 2 bases and J by 2 bases. The CDR3 totals 17 residues. CDR3 DNA sequence: TGTGCCAGCAGCTTACTCGGAAGAGGGGGCGGCAATCAGCCCCAGCATTTT. This codes for CASSLLGRGGGNQPQHF.

The rearrangement uses TRBV5-1 and TRBJ1-5; D unclear. Trimming took 1 base from V and 7 from J, leaving 15 bases between them. Germline CDR1 SGHRS, CDR2 YFSETQ. This CDR3 has 15 residues. For the CDR3, the DNA is TGCGCCAGCAGCTTGTGGCCGAGAAGAGGCCAGCCCCAGCATTTT. It codes for CASSLWPRRGQPQHF.

Here the CDR3 DNA reads TGCAGCGTTGCCGGGACAGGCCAAACCTATGGCTACACCTTC. Protein: CSVAGTGQTYGYTF. This rearrangement joins TRBV29-1 to TRBJ1-2; 8 bases are a match to TRBD1. The CDR3 runs to 14 residues. Germline CDR1 is SQVTM and CDR2 is ANQGSEA. V was pared by 4 bases and J by 4 bases, with 8 bases of the junction left unmatched.

The chain links TRBV11-2 to TRBJ2-5; 7 nucleotides align to TRBD1. V shed 5 bases and J 5 bases; nucleotides not matched to a gene: 14. Germline V gene sequence: CDR1 SGHAT, CDR2 FQNNGV. The CDR3 sequence is 16 residues long. The CDR3 here is CASSKDDRAGRETQYF. The CDR3 DNA reads TGTGCCAGCAGCAAAGACGACAGGGCCGGCCGTGAGACCCAGTACTTC. Complete variable domain (other parts from reference TRBV11-2 and TRBJ2-5): EAGVAQSPRYKIIEKRQSVAFWCNPISGHATLYWYQQILGQGPKLLIQFQNNGVVDDSQLPKDRFSAERLKGVDSTLKIQPAKLEDSAVYLCASSKDDRAGRETQYFGPGTRLLVL.

The V gene is TRBV7-2, the J gene TRBJ1-5; no firm D call. Trimming left V 1 base short and J 3 bases short, with 10 bases between. CDR1 and CDR2 (germline): SGHTA, FQGNSA. The CDR3 contains 15 residues. CDR3 DNA sequence: TGTGCCAGCAGCTTAGTACGAGGCCACAATCAGCCCCAGCATTTT. This gives the protein CASSLVRGHNQPQHF.

The chain carries TRBV7-2 and TRBJ2-7; 8 positions match TRBD1. V was clipped by 5 bases and J by 6 bases; unmatched bases: 9. The CDR3 loop spans 14 amino acids. Germline CDR1 reads SGHTA; CDR2 reads FQGNSA. In DNA, the CDR3 is TGTGCCAGCAGCCTAAGACAGGGGCTCAGCGAGCAGTACTTC. This gives the protein CASSLRQGLSEQYF.

This clone was picked up one time. The J gene is TRBJ2-7, the V gene TRBV7-2; possible D gene TRBD1, 5 bases. From germline, CDR1 is SGHTA and CDR2 FQGNSA. V dropped 5 bases and J dropped 2 bases, with 13 bases sitting between them. The length of the CDR3 is 14 residues. This chain's CDR3 is CASSADTGAYEQYF. DNA for the CDR3: TGTGCCAGCAGCGCGGACACTGGGGCCTACGAGCAGTACTTC.

This chain links TRBV11-2 with TRBJ2-6; 7 bases line up with TRBD1. CDR1 is SGHAT and CDR2 is FQNNGV in the germline V gene. The CDR3 covers 15 residues. With V trimmed by 5 bases and J by 4 bases, 5 bases remained unmatched. The CDR3 nucleotides read TGTGCCAGCAGCCCACAGGGGTGGGGGGCCAACGTCCTGACTTTC. It specifies CASSPQGWGANVLTF. The full variable domain, with the rest looked up from reference TRBV11-2 and TRBJ2-6, is EAGVAQSPRYKIIEKRQSVAFWCNPISGHATLYWYQQILGQGPKLLIQFQNNGVVDDSQLPKDRFSAERLKGVDSTLKIQPAKLEDSAVYLCASSPQGWGANVLTFGAGSRLTVL.

Only a few counts were recorded for this clone. The genes are TRBV4-3 and TRBJ2-1, with D possibly being TRBD1 (6 bases). Trimming shortened V by 2 bases and J by 3 bases, and 14 bases separated the two germline ends. This CDR3 has 16 amino acids. Germline V gene data show CDR1 as LGHNA and CDR2 as YSLEER. The CDR3 spells CASSQLDSRGYNEQFF. The CDR3 DNA reads TGCGCCAGCAGCCAATTGGACAGCCGGGGCTACAATGAGCAGTTCTTC.